The 13 T cell receptor beta chains presented below share a single source sample, sequenced in a study of human T cells and chemical hapten exposure. Documented time point: patch test 3, about 24 weeks after DPC sensitization. Treatment: therapeutic diphenylcyclopropenone sensitization with weekly scalp DPC. MiXCR was run by TCRdb on the RACE reads, yielding one entry per CDR3 protein. The table has over 80,000 distinct CDR3 sequences, roughly 10% seen once. The material sequenced was whole blood, taken in connection with sensitization to the hapten diphenylcyclopropenone (DPC). These receptors came from a woman aged 30 to 39 with alopecia areata. Some clones in this sample may be carry-over from other donors' samples.

The J gene is TRBJ2-1, the V gene TRBV20-1, with D possibly matching TRBD2 (6 bases). Germline-derived CDR1 and CDR2 are DFQATT and SNEGSKA (reference sequence). The CDR3 covers 17 residues. Trimming pared 0 bases from V and 6 bases from J, leaving 21 bases between. The CDR3 sequence is CSARDVSGTWGINEQFF. The CDR3 DNA is TGCAGTGCTAGAGATGTATCGGGGACTTGGGGGATCAATGAGCAGTTCTTC.

The chain couples TRBV7-9 to TRBJ2-3, with D possibly being TRBD2 (5 bases). Between the trimmed V and J ends, which lost 0 bases and 0 bases, there was a span of 10 bases. The CDR3 has 16 amino acids. Germline V gene data show CDR1 as SEHNR and CDR2 as FQNEAQ (reference sequence). The CDR3, as DNA: TGTGCCAGCAGCTTAGCCCTGGACTCTAGCACAGATACGCAGTATTTT. It translates to CASSLALDSSTDTQYF.

The sample holds many counts of this clonotype. The CDR3 region has the DNA TGTGCCAGCAGCAAGGCAATACGGGGAAGGGGGTACGAGCAGTACGTC. Amino acids: CASSKAIRGRGYEQYV. The chain employs TRBV21-1 and TRBJ2-7; TRBD1, as called in the table, went unchecked against the DNA. TRBV21-1 is reported as a pseudogene. The CDR3 consists of 16 residues.

The chain links TRBV28 to TRBJ1-5, with 7 bases matching TRBD1. The CDR3 contains 14 residues. The V gene's germline CDR1 is MDHEN and CDR2 SYDVKM. J lost 3 bases, V lost 4 bases, and 3 bases had no gene match. Written as DNA, the CDR3 is TGTGCCAGCAGTTCAGGGGGTTCCAATCAGCCCCAGCATTTT. It is translated as CASSSGGSNQPQHF.

This clonotype was seen a handful of times. The chain links TRBV5-6 to TRBJ2-1, with a possible D match to TRBD1 (5 bases). Germline V gene sequence: CDR1 SGHDT, CDR2 YYEEEE. Trimming removed 2 bases at V and 11 bases at J, with 8 bases between. There are 11 residues in the CDR3. The CDR3 region is CASSLGEKQFF. The CDR3 bases are TGTGCCAGCAGCTTAGGGGAAAAGCAGTTCTTC.

The rearrangement uses TRBV6-1 and TRBJ2-7; 8 positions match TRBD1. The germline CDR1 and CDR2 sequences are MNHNS and SASEGT. J gave up 9 bases and V 0 bases, and 10 bases lay outside the gene matches. This CDR3 is 15 amino acids long. CDR3 residues: CASSEAGAGGQGQYV. CDR3 sequence (DNA): TGTGCCAGCAGTGAAGCGGGTGCAGGGGGCCAGGGGCAGTACGTC.

This clonotype has a count of ten or more. The rearrangement joins TRBV7-9 to TRBJ2-6; D is possibly TRBD1 or TRBD2 (5 bases each). The V gene lost 2 bases and the J gene lost 3 bases, with 14 bases spanning the gap. From germline, CDR1 is SEHNR and CDR2 FQNEAQ (reference sequence). CDR3 length: 17 amino acids. CDR3 nucleotides: TGTGCCAGCAGCTTAAGCAAATCAGGGAGTGGGGCCAACGTCCTGACTTTC. Amino acid sequence: CASSLSKSGSGANVLTF.

This clonotype came up many times. The chain combines TRBV5-4 with TRBJ1-1, with TRBD1 as a possible D gene (5 bases). The CDR3 consists of 14 residues. The V end lost 3 bases, the J end lost 1 base, and 10 bases lay between the germline ends. CDR1 SGHNT and CDR2 YYREEE come from the germline V gene (reference sequence). This chain's CDR3 is CASSSFGQNTEAFF. DNA for the CDR3: TGTGCCAGCAGCTCCTTCGGACAGAACACTGAAGCTTTCTTT.

The V gene is TRBV29-1, the J gene TRBJ1-2, with 9 bases identical to TRBD1. The CDR3 totals 14 residues. Per germline, CDR1 SQVTM and CDR2 ANQGSEA. V lost 6 bases, J lost 0 bases, and 5 bases stayed unmatched. As DNA, the CDR3 is TGCAGCGTGAAACAGGGGGCGGCTAACTATGGCTACACCTTC. Amino acids: CSVKQGAANYGYTF.

There are many counts of this clonotype. V gene TRBV10-3 combines with J gene TRBJ1-5, with D uncertain. Germline CDR1 ENHRY, CDR2 SYGVKD. V was shortened by 5 bases and J by 1 base, with 9 bases between the two germline ends. The CDR3 sequence is 14 residues long. CDR3 nucleotide sequence: TGTGCCATCAGTACGGAAAGGAGCAATCAGCCCCAGCATTTT. This gives the protein CAISTERSNQPQHF.

This rearrangement joins TRBV20-1 to TRBJ2-2; 8 bases fit TRBD1. Germline V CDR1 and CDR2: DFQATT, SNEGSKA (reference sequence). Germline trimming cut 0 bases from V and 3 bases from J; bases unmatched to any gene: 9. The CDR3 spans 17 residues. CDR3 region: CSARDPARGQDTGELFF. CDR3 nucleotides: TGCAGTGCTAGAGACCCGGCCAGGGGGCAGGACACCGGGGAGCTGTTTTTT.

J is TRBJ2-7 and V is TRBV28; D might be TRBD1 (5 bases). Germline values: CDR1 MDHEN, CDR2 SYDVKM. The CDR3 is made up of 15 amino acids. The V end lost 9 bases, the J end lost 3 bases, and 21 bases lay between the germline ends. CDR3 amino acids: CARIDSTLSIYEQYV. The DNA for the CDR3 is TGTGCCAGGATCGACAGTACTCTTTCCATCTACGAGCAGTACGTC.

The chain is built from TRBV7-6 and TRBJ1-1; maybe TRBD1 (6 bases). The CDR3 totals 14 residues. Germline values: CDR1 SGHVS, CDR2 FNYEAQ. V shed 6 bases and J shed 2 bases, with 13 bases lying between them. For the CDR3, the DNA is TGTGCCAGCAGGGACAGTCTATCCAACACTGAAGCTTTCTTT. It specifies CASRDSLSNTEAFF.